Listed below are T cell receptor beta chains from one sample, sequenced in a study of T cells in Graves' hyperthyroidism and ophthalmopathy. TCRdb reanalysed the multiplex PCR reads using MiXCR and keeps one entry per CDR3 protein. The sample lists around 450,000 distinct CDR3 sequences, 15% to 17% occurring once. The sequenced material came from blood. Source of these receptors: a woman between 18 and 29 years old with Graves' hyperthyroidism. CDR3s include the opening cysteine and the closing phenylalanine or tryptophan. D genes are given only for firm matches. Clone size, where shown, is once, few, many, or a class for clones that have expanded.

.	TRBD1	TRBV4-2	TRBJ2-7	TGTGCCAGCAGCCAAGGGGACAGCGTCTACGAGCAGTACTTC	CASSQGDSVYEQYF
many	.	TRBV28	TRBJ1-2	TGTGCCAGCAGTTCGACAGGAGACTTTGGCTACACCTTC	CASSSTGDFGYTF
many	.	TRBV15	TRBJ2-1	TGTGCCACCAGCAGAGAGCCTTTAGGCGGCTTCTACAATGAGCAGTTCTTC	CATSREPLGGFYNEQFF
many	.	TRBV7-3	TRBJ2-3	TGTGCCAGCAGCTCGGTACAGGAATCGGATACGCAGTATTTT	CASSSVQESDTQYF
.	.	TRBV5-1	TRBJ2-3	TGCGCCAGCAGCTTGAGGACTGGGGGGTCGTTATCAGATACGCAGTATTTT	CASSLRTGGSLSDTQYF
many	.	TRBV12-3/TRBV12-4	TRBJ1-2	TGTGCCAGCAGCGCCACAGGGTCCTATGGCTACACCTTC	CASSATGSYGYTF
.	.	TRBV5-5	TRBJ2-7	TGTGCCAGCAGCTTGCTCTCCAGGGGAGACGAGCAGTACTTC	CASSLLSRGDEQYF
many	TRBD2	TRBV20-1	TRBJ2-5	TGCAGTGCTAGAGACCCGGGACTGAGCGGGGGGTCGGAGACCCAGTACTTC	CSARDPGLSGGSETQYF
.	TRBD2	TRBV24-1	TRBJ2-1	TGTGCCACCAGTGATTTGGTCGGGGGGACGGCTTTTGGTGGGCAGTTCTTC	CATSDLVGGTAFGGQFF
many	.	TRBV11-3	TRBJ2-5	TGTGCCAGCAGCTTGGGACAACAGGGCCAAGAGACCCAGTACTTC	CASSLGQQGQETQYF
few	TRBD2	TRBV20-1	TRBJ2-7	TGCAGTGCTAGTTTACTAGCGTCGAGCTCCTACGAGCAGTACTTC	CSASLLASSSYEQYF
few	TRBD1	TRBV20-1	TRBJ2-3	TGCAGTGCTTCCGGGACAGGGGATGCAGATACGCAGTATTTT	CSASGTGDADTQYF
.	TRBD1	TRBV27	TRBJ2-7	TGTGCCAGTTCCCGGGACAGGCTCGATCCTGGCTCCTACGAGCAGTACTTC	CASSRDRLDPGSYEQYF
.	.	TRBV7-6	TRBJ1-3	TGTGCCAGCAGCCCCCTTGCAGGCATCGGAAACACCATATATTTT	CASSPLAGIGNTIYF
many	.	TRBV6-2/TRBV6-3	TRBJ1-1	TGTGCCAGCAGCTCGACACCGAACACTGAAGCTTTCTTT	CASSSTPNTEAFF
few	.	TRBV20-1	TRBJ1-1	TGCAGTGCCCCACCCGGGGCGGAAGCTTTCTTT	CSAPPGAEAFF
few	.	TRBV12-3/TRBV12-4	TRBJ2-5	TGTGCCAGCAGTTCCCAGAGGGGGGAAGAGACCCAGTACTTC	CASSSQRGEETQYF
many	.	TRBV5-6	TRBJ1-2	TGTGCCAGCAGCGCTGGCGTAGGGAACTATGGCTACACCTTC	CASSAGVGNYGYTF
.	.	TRBV5-1	TRBJ2-5	TGCGCCAGCAGCTTTGGGGCCGGAAACCAAGAGACCCAGTACTTC	CASSFGAGNQETQYF
.	TRBD2	TRBV28	TRBJ2-7	TGTGCCAGCAGTTTATTTCGGGGGCGGGAGGCCCCAGAGCAGTACTTC	CASSLFRGREAPEQYF
many	.	TRBV12-3/TRBV12-4	TRBJ1-2	TGTGCCAGCAGCTGGGGTTCCACCGCTAACTATGGCTACACCTTC	CASSWGSTANYGYTF
.	TRBD2	TRBV7-6	TRBJ2-1	TGTGCCAGCAGCTCCGGACTAGCGGGAGGAAATTACAATGAGCAGTTCTTC	CASSSGLAGGNYNEQFF
few	.	TRBV5-6	TRBJ2-1	TGTGCCAGCAGCTTTTTGCGGGGAGCTGACAATGAGCAGTTCTTC	CASSFLRGADNEQFF
.	TRBD1	TRBV7-9	TRBJ1-1	TGTGCCAGCAGCCCCGGGACAGGGGTTGAAGCTTTCTTT	CASSPGTGVEAFF
many	.	TRBV6-2/TRBV6-3	TRBJ2-5	TGTGCCAGCAGTTACTCTCCCGGACGAGGTCCCGAAAAGACCCAGTACTTC	CASSYSPGRGPEKTQYF
many	TRBD2	TRBV20-1	TRBJ2-3	TGCAGTGCTATCGGGGCATCGGGACTAGCGGGAGGTGGGAGAGCAGATACGCAGTATTTT	CSAIGASGLAGGGRADTQYF
many	TRBD1	TRBV6-1	TRBJ2-3	TGTGCCAGCAGCGCCGGGACAGGGGGCAAAGATACGCAGTATTTT	CASSAGTGGKDTQYF
.	TRBD2	TRBV7-8	TRBJ2-2	TGTGCCAGCAGCCCCCTGACTAGCGAGGGGACCGGGGAGCTGTTTTTT	CASSPLTSEGTGELFF
.	.	TRBV6-1	TRBJ2-1	TGTGCCAGCAGCCCCGAGGGGCTTGAGCAGTTCTTC	CASSPEGLEQFF
many	.	TRBV28	TRBJ2-4	TGTGCCAGCAGCCCTGAGGGACGAGGAAACATTCAGTACTTC	CASSPEGRGNIQYF
many	TRBD1	TRBV2	TRBJ2-7	TGTGCCAGCAGTGAGGGACAGGGGGCCTACGAGCAGTACTTC	CASSEGQGAYEQYF
many	TRBD2	TRBV5-6	TRBJ2-3	TGTGCCAGCAGCTTTCTTAGCGGGGGAGATACGCAGTATTTT	CASSFLSGGDTQYF
few	.	TRBV4-1	TRBJ1-2	TGCGCCAGCGCGCCACTGAAACGCGTCGACAGGCATGGCTACACCTTC	CASAPLKRVDRHGYTF
.	.	TRBV11-1	TRBJ1-5	TGTGCCAGCAGCTTGTCGAGTGAGGGGCCCCAGCATTTT	CASSLSSEGPQHF
.	.	TRBV20-1	TRBJ2-1	TGCAGTGCCGGGAAGGGGGGTCTGGACCGCTACAATGAGCAGTTCTTC	CSAGKGGLDRYNEQFF
.	.	TRBV6-1	TRBJ1-6	TGTGCCAGCAGTTCCGGGACTTCGGTTTCACCCCTCCACTTT	CASSSGTSVSPLHF
.	.	TRBV11-2	TRBJ2-2	TGCGCCAGCAGCCAAGATAGGAGAACCGGAAACACCGGGGAGCTGTTTTTT	CASSQDRRTGNTGELFF
.	TRBD1	TRBV10-3	TRBJ1-2	TGTGCCATCAAAGGGGGGGGACAGATGACGTATGGCTACACCTTC	CAIKGGGQMTYGYTF
many	.	TRBV12-3/TRBV12-4	TRBJ1-1	TGTGCCAGCTGGGCGGGGATGAACACTGAAGCTTTCTTT	CASWAGMNTEAFF
few	TRBD1	TRBV7-9	TRBJ2-3	TGTGCCAGCAGCTGGGGTCCAGCAGGGGGTGTTCCAGATACGCAGTATTTT	CASSWGPAGGVPDTQYF
many	.	TRBV7-3	TRBJ1-1	TGTGCCAGCAGCTTAAGCGGCACGGGGACCACTGAAGCTTTCTTT	CASSLSGTGTTEAFF
many	TRBD2	TRBV27	TRBJ2-7	TGTGCCAGCATGCTTTGGACTAGCGGGGGTACCTACGAGCAGTACTTC	CASMLWTSGGTYEQYF
few	.	TRBV5-6	TRBJ2-2	TGTGCCAGCAGCCGCCCACGGCAGATTGGCACCGGGGAGCTGTTTTTT	CASSRPRQIGTGELFF
few	.	TRBV18	TRBJ1-2	TGTGCCAGCTCACCATCCCTGGGGTCTCAATCGAACTATGGCTACACCTTC	CASSPSLGSQSNYGYTF
many	.	TRBV6-2/TRBV6-3	TRBJ1-5	TGTGCCAGCAGTTACTCCCTGGGGGCAGCAGGTCTTAGCAATCAGCCCCAGCATTTT	CASSYSLGAAGLSNQPQHF
many	TRBD2	TRBV13	TRBJ2-7	TGTGCCAGCAGCTTAGTAGGGCGGGGGGACTCCTACGAGCAGTACTTC	CASSLVGRGDSYEQYF
.	.	TRBV10-3	TRBJ1-1	TGTGCCATCAGTGAACAGGGTAGGATGAACACTGAAGCTTTCTTT	CAISEQGRMNTEAFF
.	.	TRBV4-1	TRBJ1-3	TGCGCCAGCAGCCCTGGACGCACCTCTGGAAACACCATATATTTT	CASSPGRTSGNTIYF
.	TRBD2	TRBV19	TRBJ2-1	TGTGCCAGTAGTAAGGCGACTAGCGGGGGTTGGTCGTTCTTC	CASSKATSGGWSFF
many	.	TRBV20-1	TRBJ1-2	TGCAGTGCTAGAGTGCTGGGGGCCTATGGCTACACCTTC	CSARVLGAYGYTF
many	.	TRBV2	TRBJ2-3	TGTGCCAGCAGTGTAGGCACCATCACAGATACGCAGTATTTT	CASSVGTITDTQYF
few	TRBD2	TRBV9	TRBJ2-2	TGTGCCAGCAGCGTCCCCCGCGGGGGGGGCGTGAACACCGGGGAGCTGTTTTTT	CASSVPRGGGVNTGELFF
many	.	TRBV6-8	TRBJ2-7	TGTGCCAGCAGTTCGCCGGGACCGTACGAGCAGTACTTC	CASSSPGPYEQYF
many	TRBD1	TRBV12-3/TRBV12-4	TRBJ1-5	TGTGCCAGCAGCGCAGGGGGCGTACAGCCCCAGCATTTT	CASSAGGVQPQHF
many	.	TRBV29-1	TRBJ1-2	TGCAGCGCGACAGGCCGGTATGGCTACACCTTC	CSATGRYGYTF
many	TRBD2	TRBV11-2	TRBJ2-1	TGTGCCAGCAGCTTAGAGATGGGAGGGAGCTCCTACAATGAGCAGTTCTTC	CASSLEMGGSSYNEQFF